The 30 T cell receptor beta chains below all came from one sample that was sequenced in a study of CD8 T cells in ankylosing spondylitis. MiXCR, applied by TCRdb to the 5' RACE reads, yields one record per CDR3 protein. The data hold about 140,000 distinct CDR3 sequences, with 11% observed a single time. The sample taken for sequencing was blood, either unsorted or a sorted T cell fraction (not recorded which). The receptors were gathered from a female donor with ankylosing spondylitis or in good health (not recorded which).

The chain recombines TRBV28 with TRBJ2-2, with 12 bases fitting TRBD2. This CDR3 has 18 residues. Germline CDR1 and CDR2: MDHEN and SYDVKM. With V trimmed by 1 base and J by 3 bases, 6 bases remained unmatched. The CDR3 here is CASSLSGLAGTHTGELFF. CDR3 DNA sequence: TGTGCCAGCAGTTTATCGGGACTAGCGGGTACCCACACCGGGGAGCTGTTTTTT. Full variable domain (rest looked up from reference TRBV28 and TRBJ2-2): DVKVTQSSRYLVKRTGEKVFLECVQDMDHENMFWYRQDPGLGLRLIYFSYDVKMKEKGDIPEGYSVSREKKERFSLILESASTNQTSMYLCASSLSGLAGTHTGELFFGEGSRLTVL.

This clonotype was detected many times. The chain combines TRBV5-1 with TRBJ2-1; 7 bases fit TRBD1. J gave up 0 bases and V 7 bases, and 7 bases lay outside the gene matches. This CDR3 region has 15 residues. CDR1 SGHRS and CDR2 YFSETQ come from the germline V gene. CDR3 in DNA: TGCGCCAGCGAAACAGGGGTTGGCTCCTACAATGAGCAGTTCTTC. It yields the protein CASETGVGSYNEQFF.

The chain employs TRBV7-2 and TRBJ1-2; D uncertain. Deletions cut 5 bases from V and 8 bases from J, with 12 bases between. The CDR3 sequence is 12 residues long. The germline V gene encodes CDR1 SGHTA and CDR2 FQGNSA. CDR3 amino acids: CASSPYYEGYTF. The DNA of the CDR3 is TGTGCCAGCAGCCCCTACTATGAGGGCTACACCTTC.

This clonotype was detected once. The chain uses TRBV6-2 or TRBV6-3 and TRBJ2-1, with D possibly being TRBD1 or TRBD2 (5 bases each). The CDR3 runs 12 residues. V gave up 5 bases and J gave up 10 bases, with 12 bases separating them. The germline V gene encodes CDR1 MNHEY and CDR2 SVGEGT. CDR3 sequence (DNA): TGTGCCAGCAGTATGAGGGGACGGGAGCAGTTCTTC. Translation gives CASSMRGREQFF.

The V gene is TRBV20-1, the J gene TRBJ2-3; the D gene is possibly TRBD2 (6 bases). The CDR3 is 14 residues long. The V end was cut by 3 bases, the J end by 2 bases, with 12 bases between. Germline V lookup: CDR1 DFQATT, CDR2 SNEGSKA (reference sequence). The CDR3 DNA sequence: TGCAGTGCTAGGGCGGGATCCCCCACAGATACGCAGTATTTT. Its translation: CSARAGSPTDTQYF.

There are a few counts of this clonotype. The V and J genes are TRBV5-1 and TRBJ2-3; 7 bases agree with TRBD2. CDR3 length: 14 amino acids. Germline V gene lookup returns CDR1 SGHRS and CDR2 YFSETQ. V was clipped by 2 bases and J by 0 bases; unmatched bases: 0. The DNA of the CDR3 is TGCGCCAGCAGCTTCGGGGGGAGCACAGATACGCAGTATTTT. Its protein is CASSFGGSTDTQYF.

This clonotype was counted many times. This chain links TRBV5-1 with TRBJ2-2, with no clear D. In germline, CDR1 is SGHRS, CDR2 YFSETQ. This CDR3 region has 13 residues. V dropped 3 bases and J dropped 6 bases, with 9 bases sitting between them. CDR3 loop: CASSSQYPGELFF. The CDR3 DNA reads as TGCGCCAGCAGCTCCCAGTATCCCGGGGAGCTGTTTTTT.

This clonotype has a count of ten or more. The rearrangement links TRBV27 to TRBJ2-1; D may correspond to TRBD1 or TRBD2 (5 bases each). The V and J ends lost 5 bases and 9 bases respectively, with 20 bases between them. The CDR3 is 15 residues long. Germline values: CDR1 MNHEY, CDR2 SMNVEV (reference sequence). In nucleotides, the CDR3 is TGTGCCAGCAGTCACCCCGGGGCTAGGAAGGCTGAGCAGTTCTTC. Translated: CASSHPGARKAEQFF.

This clonotype was seen ten or more times. The chain joins TRBV20-1 to TRBJ1-1; TRBD1 might be the D (5 bases). Germline values: CDR1 DFQATT, CDR2 SNEGSKA (reference sequence). The ends were cut back, 0 bases at V and 11 bases at J, with 19 bases in the middle. The CDR3 has 14 residues. This CDR3 is CSARDPAAKWGAFF. The CDR3 DNA is TGCAGTGCTAGAGACCCGGCGGCTAAGTGGGGCGCTTTCTTT.

Turning to this clonotype: One end of the junction varies from germline; a read error may be responsible. V is TRBV19 and J is TRBJ2-1, with D unresolved. The CDR3 runs to 15 residues. Germline-derived CDR1 and CDR2 are LNHDA and SQIVND (reference sequence). The CDR3 DNA reads TGTGCCAGTAGTACTTACAGTTCCTCCTACATTGAGCAGTTCTTC. Translated: CASSTYSSSYIEQFF. The full variable domain, its missing parts supplied by reference TRBV19 and TRBJ2-1, is DGGITQSPKYLFRKEGQNVTLSCEQNLNHDAMYWYRQDPGQGLRLIYYSQIVNDFQKGDIAEGYSVSREKKESFPLTVTSAQKNPTAFYLCASSTYSSSYIEQFFGPGTRLTVL.

Ten or more counts support this clonotype. V and J are TRBV11-2 and TRBJ2-6; no definite D call. V lost 2 bases and J lost 0, with 5 bases in between. Germline CDR1 is SGHAT and CDR2 is FQNNGV. The CDR3 has 15 amino acids. CDR3 nucleotides: TGTGCCAGCAGCTTATATCTCTCTGGGGCCAACGTCCTGACTTTC. It encodes CASSLYLSGANVLTF.

This clonotype was counted at least ten times. The chain uses TRBV7-9 and TRBJ2-2, with TRBD2 matching over 7 bases. This CDR3 has 16 residues. CDR1 and CDR2 from the germline V gene are SEHNR and FQNEAQ (reference sequence). V lost 4 bases, J lost 5 bases, and 10 bases stayed unmatched. The CDR3 reads CASSSGGGSDTGELFF. The CDR3 DNA sequence: TGTGCCAGCAGCTCCGGCGGCGGGAGTGATACCGGGGAGCTGTTTTTT.

About this clonotype: A much larger clone differs by one base, so this may be a read error. The chain recombines TRBV5-1 with TRBJ1-2; possible D gene TRBD1, 5 bases. From germline, CDR1 is SGHRS and CDR2 YFSETQ. This CDR3 has 15 residues. CDR3 DNA sequence: TGCGCCACCTCCAGGCAGGGAGGAATTGCCTATGGCTACCCCTTC. Protein product: CATSRQGGIAYGYPF.

This clonotype was seen at least ten times. J is TRBJ2-3 and V is TRBV7-2, with no clear D. The CDR3 length is 12 residues. The V and J ends lost 2 bases and 4 bases respectively, with 4 bases between them. Germline lookup yields CDR1 SGHTA and CDR2 FQGNSA. The CDR3 nucleotides are TGTGCCAGCAGCTTAACAGCAGATACGCAGTATTTT. Translating gives CASSLTADTQYF.

Comment on this clonotype: Being one base from a much bigger clone, this may be a read error. The rearrangement joins TRBV7-9 to TRBJ1-2; tentatively, D is TRBD1 (6 bases). This CDR3 contains 16 residues. Germline CDR1 SEHNR, CDR2 FQNEAQ (reference sequence). V was trimmed by 5 bases and J by 5 bases, leaving 21 bases between them. CDR3 coding DNA: TGTGCCAGCAGCAATGCCAATCAGGGGAGTGGATATGGCTACACCTTC. It specifies CASSNANQGSGYGYTF. Full variable domain (missing parts from reference TRBV7-9 and TRBJ1-2): DTGVSQNPRHKITKRGQNVTFRCDPISEHNRLYWYRQTLGQGPEFLTYFQNEAQLEKSRLLSDRFSAERPKGSFSTLEIQRTEQGDSAMYLCASSNANQGSGYGYTFGSGTRLTVV.

This clonotype was seen repeatedly, ten times or more. This chain joins TRBV5-1 and TRBJ1-6; D not certain. Germline V gene sequence: CDR1 SGHRS, CDR2 YFSETQ. V gave up 6 bases and J gave up 7 bases, with 14 bases separating them. The CDR3 runs 14 residues. The CDR3 DNA sequence: TGCGCCAGCACCAGCGTATTGGGGAATTCACCCCTCCACTTT. Its translation is CASTSVLGNSPLHF.

This clonotype was observed at least ten times. The gene calls are TRBV25-1 and TRBJ2-1, with TRBD2 identical over 7 bases. Germline V gene sequence: CDR1 MGHDK, CDR2 SYGVNS. The CDR3 has 14 residues. CDR3 DNA sequence: TGTGCGAAATGGACGAGCGGGAAGTGCAATGAGCAGTTCTTC. Protein sequence: CAKWTSGKCNEQFF.

There are many counts of this clonotype. This clone may be a read error of a much larger clone one base away. The chain uses TRBV6-5 and TRBJ1-2, with D unclear. Germline V lookup: CDR1 MNHEY, CDR2 SVGAGI. This CDR3 is 14 amino acids long. CDR3 DNA sequence: TGTGCCAGCCAGTTTCGGGGTTCTAACTATGGCTACGCCTTC. Translated: CASQFRGSNYGYAF.

This clonotype came up many times. CDR3 sequence reads: CASSNLGQSYGYTF. CDR3 in DNA: TGTGCCAGCAGTAATCTAGGACAGAGTTATGGCTACACCTTC. This sequence joins TRBV12-3 or TRBV12-4 and TRBJ1-2; weak D call: TRBD1 (6 bases). Trimming stripped 5 bases from V and 5 bases from J, with 15 bases between. The CDR3 is 14 residues long.

V is TRBV15 and J is TRBJ2-2; weak D call: TRBD2 (5 bases). The CDR3 contains 14 residues. Germline CDR1 and CDR2: LNHNV and YYDKDF (reference sequence). Trimming took off 4 bases at V and 3 bases at J, with 9 bases between the two ends. The CDR3 protein is CATSTGNYTGELFF. In nucleotides, the CDR3 is TGTGCCACCAGCACGGGAAACTACACCGGGGAGCTGTTTTTT.

CDR3 sequence (DNA): TGTGCCAGCAGCCGGATCGGTCCAAATTTTGGTGGGACCCAGTACTTC. It specifies CASSRIGPNFGGTQYF. J is TRBJ2-5 and V is TRBV3-1; unclear D gene. V gave up 4 bases and J gave up 7 bases, with 22 bases separating them. This CDR3 has 16 residues. The germline CDR1 and CDR2 sequences are LGHDT and YNNKEL (reference sequence).

Concerning this clonotype: A much larger clonotype is one base distant, so this may be a read error. V usage is TRBV7-9 and J usage is TRBJ1-1; 8 bases align to TRBD1. The J segment lost 3 bases and the V segment lost 4 bases, leaving 7 bases of the junction unmatched. The CDR3 extends over 15 amino acids. From germline, CDR1 is SEHNR and CDR2 FQNEAQ (reference sequence). The CDR3 DNA reads TGTGCCAGCAGCTACACCGAGACAGGGGACACTGAAGCTTTCTTT. Translation: CASSYTETGDTEAFF.

V usage is TRBV6-2 or TRBV6-3 and J usage is TRBJ2-1; 9 positions match TRBD1. This CDR3 is built from 13 residues. The trim removed 6 bases at V and 7 bases at J, leaving 4 bases unmatched. Germline V lookup: CDR1 MNHEY, CDR2 SVGEGT. DNA for the CDR3: TGTGCCAGCAGGCCGGGACAGGGTAATGAGCAGTTCTTC. Residues: CASRPGQGNEQFF.

In its sample, this clonotype ranks as medium-sized. The chain couples TRBV29-1 to TRBJ1-5; 10 bases match TRBD1. Trimming took 3 bases from V and 2 from J; bases not matched to a gene: 7. Per germline, CDR1 SQVTM and CDR2 ANQGSEA. The CDR3 extends over 16 amino acids. In DNA form, the CDR3 reads TGCAGCGTTGAGGACAGGGGGATGGAGCGCAATCAGCCCCAGCATTTT. It translates to CSVEDRGMERNQPQHF.

This clonotype was counted ten times or more. V gene TRBV6-1 combines with J gene TRBJ1-5; D is unclear. V dropped 3 bases and J dropped 0 bases, with 6 bases sitting between them. This CDR3 spans 14 amino acids. In germline, CDR1 is MNHNS, CDR2 SASEGT. The CDR3 bases are TGTGCCAGCAGTGAGTCTAATAGCAATCAGCCCCAGCATTTT. Residues: CASSESNSNQPQHF.

This clonotype showed up many times. V and J are TRBV5-1 and TRBJ2-2; D may be TRBD2 (5 bases). With 0 bases removed from V and 9 bases from J, the gap between germline ends came to 12 bases. This CDR3 region has 14 residues. The germline CDR1 and CDR2 sequences are SGHRS and YFSETQ. This chain's CDR3 is CASSLAGLRRELFF. DNA of the CDR3: TGCGCCAGCAGCTTGGCAGGACTGCGCCGGGAGCTGTTTTTT. Full variable domain (rest looked up from reference TRBV5-1 and TRBJ2-2): KAGVTQTPRYLIKTRGQQVTLSCSPISGHRSVSWYQQTPGQGLQFLFEYFSETQRNKGNFPGRFSGRQFSNSRSEMNVSTLELGDSALYLCASSLAGLRRELFFGEGSRLTVL.

This clonotype was picked up many times. The V and J genes are TRBV28 and TRBJ2-7; 9 bases agree with TRBD1. The CDR3 totals 15 residues. J gave up 4 bases and V 4 bases, and 8 bases lay outside the gene matches. Per the germline V gene, CDR1 is MDHEN and CDR2 is SYDVKM. The CDR3 here is CASSSPGQGTYEQYF. The CDR3 DNA follows: TGTGCCAGCAGTTCCCCGGGACAGGGCACTTACGAGCAGTACTTC.

This clonotype was found many times. V gene TRBV20-1 combines with J gene TRBJ2-7; 8 nucleotides match TRBD2. V was clipped by 3 bases and J by 6 bases; unmatched bases: 7. Germline V gives CDR1 DFQATT, CDR2 SNEGSKA (reference sequence). The CDR3 totals 13 residues. In DNA, the CDR3 is TGCAGTGCTAGCTTAGCGGGGATCGGCGAGCAGTACTTC. Translation: CSASLAGIGEQYF.

This clonotype was recorded many times. The chain joins TRBV3-1 to TRBJ2-7, with D perhaps given as TRBD1 or TRBD2 (5 bases each). The CDR3 sequence is 14 residues long. Germline V gene lookup returns CDR1 LGHDT and CDR2 YNNKEL (reference sequence). V was shortened by 4 bases and J by 3 bases, with 13 bases between the two germline ends. In nucleotides, the CDR3 is TGTGCCAGCAGCCTTGGGACGGTCCACTACGAGCAGTACTTC. Protein: CASSLGTVHYEQYF.

This clonotype has at least ten counts. The V gene is TRBV7-8, the J gene TRBJ2-2, with D perhaps TRBD1 (5 bases). The V gene lost 2 bases and the J gene lost 0 bases, with 7 bases spanning the gap. The CDR3 has 15 amino acids. CDR1 and CDR2 from the germline V gene are SGHVS and FQNEAQ. CDR3 in amino acids: CASSLQGSNTGELFF. The DNA of the CDR3 is TGTGCCAGCAGCTTACAGGGATCGAACACCGGGGAGCTGTTTTTT.